The source of this T cell receptor beta chain is a study of CXCR3-negative and CXCR3-positive naive CD8 T cells. Definition of naive CD8+ T cells rested on a CD45RO-CCR7+CD27+CD95- profile. The authors prepared UMI-labeled TRB cDNA libraries by 5' RACE. TCRdb reprocessed the 5' RACE reads, with one entry per CDR3 protein and no DNA. In total, the table holds about 86,000 distinct CDR3 sequences. On this clonotype itself: Its antigen remains unknown.

Study-wide results and caveats: TCR strength was inferred from TRB CDR3 properties, while surface CD5 was comparable between naive subsets. Comparison of naive cells showed more hydrophobic TRB CDR3s in CXCR3-positive than in CXCR3-negative naive cells.

Specimen: naive CXCR3+ CD8+ T cells from blood. Noted subset: CD45RO-CCR7+CD27+CD95- naive CD8+ T cells expressing CXCR3 (TNR3+). The TCR sequence derives from a human donor in good health. Some clones in this sample may be carry-over from other donors' samples.

The CDR3 reads CASSSQETQYF. V usage is TRBV28 and J usage is TRBJ2-5. Germline CDR1 and CDR2: MDHEN and SYDVKM. The CDR3 has 11 residues.